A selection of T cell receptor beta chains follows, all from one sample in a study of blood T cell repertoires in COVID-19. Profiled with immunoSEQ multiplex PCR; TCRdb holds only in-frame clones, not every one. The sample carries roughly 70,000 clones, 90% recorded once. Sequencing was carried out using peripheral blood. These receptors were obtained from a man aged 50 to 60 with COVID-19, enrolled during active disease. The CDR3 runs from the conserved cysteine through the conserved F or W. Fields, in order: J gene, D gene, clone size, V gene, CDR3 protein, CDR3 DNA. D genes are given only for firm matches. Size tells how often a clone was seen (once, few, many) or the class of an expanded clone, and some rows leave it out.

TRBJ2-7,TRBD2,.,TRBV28,CASSSGTSSHEQYF,TGTGCCAGCAGTTCCGGGACTAGCTCCCACGAGCAGTACTTC
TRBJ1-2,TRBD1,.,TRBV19,CASTRDRGDGYTF,TGTGCCAGTACCCGGGACAGGGGCGATGGCTACACCTTC
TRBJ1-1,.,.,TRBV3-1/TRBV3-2,CASSQDPGPRAAFF,TGTGCCAGCAGCCAAGATCCCGGCCCGAGGGCGGCTTTCTTT
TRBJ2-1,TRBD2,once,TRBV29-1,CSVEEGLATDEQFF,TGCAGCGTTGAAGAGGGACTAGCAACCGATGAGCAGTTCTTC
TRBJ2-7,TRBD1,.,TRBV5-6,CASSWGTGGSYEQYF,TGTGCCAGCAGCTGGGGGACAGGGGGTTCCTACGAGCAGTACTTC
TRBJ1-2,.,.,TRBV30,CAFRLNGGYTF,TGTGCCTTTCGACTCAATGGCGGCTACACCTTC
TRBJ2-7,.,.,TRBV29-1,CSVQGSFYEQYF,TGCAGCGTCCAGGGGTCCTTCTACGAGCAGTACTTC
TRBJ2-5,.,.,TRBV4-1,CASSQVRDQETQYF,TGCGCCAGCAGCCAAGTCAGGGACCAAGAGACCCAGTACTTC
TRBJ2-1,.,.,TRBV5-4,CASSSPGPGNEQFF,TGTGCCAGCAGCTCCCCCGGCCCAGGCAATGAGCAGTTCTTC
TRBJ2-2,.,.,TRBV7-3,CASSRREFTGELFF,TGTGCCAGCAGCAGACGGGAGTTCACCGGGGAGCTGTTTTTT
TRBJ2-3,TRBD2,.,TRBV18,CASSPGLAGITDTQYF,TGTGCCAGCTCACCGGGACTAGCGGGGATCACAGATACGCAGTATTTT
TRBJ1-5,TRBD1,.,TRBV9,CASSPGQGSGNQPQHF,TGTGCCAGCAGCCCCGGACAGGGTTCAGGTAATCAGCCCCAGCATTTT
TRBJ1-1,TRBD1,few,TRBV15,CATSRDGGQGAKTFF,TGTGCCACCAGCAGAGATGGGGGGCAGGGGGCTAAAACTTTCTTT
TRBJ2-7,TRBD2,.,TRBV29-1,CSVGTSGRAYEQYF,TGCAGCGTCGGGACTAGCGGGAGAGCCTACGAGCAGTACTTC
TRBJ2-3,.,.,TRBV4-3,CASSQERTDGTDTQYF,TGCGCCAGCAGCCAAGAGCGGACTGATGGTACAGATACGCAGTATTTT
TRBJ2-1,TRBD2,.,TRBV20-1,CSAPLGLALIF,TGCAGTGCTCCCCTGGGACTAGCGTTGATCTTC
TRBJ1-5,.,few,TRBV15,CATSTGYNQPQHF,TGTGCCACCAGCACCGGTTACAATCAGCCCCAGCATTTT
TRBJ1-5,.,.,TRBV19,CASSIILNQPQHF,TGTGCCAGTAGTATAATTCTAAATCAGCCCCAGCATTTT
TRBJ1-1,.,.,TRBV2,CASTPGLANTEAFF,TGTGCCAGCACCCCAGGGTTGGCGAACACTGAAGCTTTCTTT
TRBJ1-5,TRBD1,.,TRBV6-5,CATGTGPNQPQHF,TGTGCCACCGGGACAGGGCCCAATCAGCCCCAGCATTTT
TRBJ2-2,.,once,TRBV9,CASSVGHLNTGELFF,TGTGCCAGCAGCGTAGGACACCTGAACACCGGGGAGCTGTTTTTT
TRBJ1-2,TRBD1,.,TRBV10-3,CAISGDRDERGYTF,TGTGCCATCAGTGGCGACAGGGACGAACGTGGCTACACCTTC
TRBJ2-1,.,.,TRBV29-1,CSVRYGAAYNEQFF,TGCAGCGTCCGATATGGAGCTGCATACAATGAGCAGTTCTTC
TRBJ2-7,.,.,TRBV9,CASSVGPGTSGGEQYF,TGTGCCAGCAGCGTAGGCCCCGGGACATCCGGCGGCGAGCAGTACTTC
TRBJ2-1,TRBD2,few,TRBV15,CATSTRLAVYNEQFF,TGTGCCACCAGCACCCGTCTAGCGGTCTACAATGAGCAGTTCTTC
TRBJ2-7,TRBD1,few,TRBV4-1,CASSPTTGEGAYEQYF,TGCGCCAGCAGCCCTACCACAGGGGAAGGGGCCTACGAGCAGTACTTC
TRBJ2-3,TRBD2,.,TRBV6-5,CASSFTSGRAQDTQYF,TGTGCCAGCAGTTTCACAAGCGGGAGGGCCCAAGATACGCAGTATTTT
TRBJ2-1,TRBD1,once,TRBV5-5,CASSLTPGQAYNEQFF,TGTGCCAGCAGCTTGACTCCGGGACAGGCGTACAATGAGCAGTTCTTC
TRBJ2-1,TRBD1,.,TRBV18,CASSPPGQGSHFF,TGTGCCAGCTCACCACCGGGACAGGGTTCACACTTCTTC
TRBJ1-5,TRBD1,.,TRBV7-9,CASSLGGQGGQPQHF,TGTGCCAGCAGCTTAGGGGGACAGGGGGGTCAGCCCCAGCATTTT
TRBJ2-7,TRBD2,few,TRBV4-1,CASSQRLAGVSYEQYF,TGCGCCAGCAGCCAGAGACTAGCGGGAGTCTCCTACGAGCAGTACTTC
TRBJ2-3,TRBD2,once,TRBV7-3,CASSLTHSRLADSTDTQYF,TGTGCCAGCAGCTTAACCCATAGCCGACTAGCGGATAGCACAGATACGCAGTATTTT
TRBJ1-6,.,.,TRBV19,CASSMDSPYRSPLHF,TGTGCCAGTAGTATGGACAGCCCCTATAGGTCACCCCTCCACTTT
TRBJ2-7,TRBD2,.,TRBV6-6,CASRKGTSGSSYEQYF,TGTGCCAGCAGAAAGGGGACTAGCGGGAGTTCCTACGAGCAGTACTTC
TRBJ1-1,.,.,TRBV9,CASSPRGGTNTEAFF,TGTGCCAGCAGCCCCCGGGGGGGAACGAACACTGAAGCTTTCTTT
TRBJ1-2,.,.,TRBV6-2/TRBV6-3,CASSRGTNYGYTF,TGTGCCAGCAGTCGGGGGACTAACTATGGCTACACCTTC
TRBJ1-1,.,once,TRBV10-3,CATMGGEMNTEAFF,TGTGCCACCATGGGGGGAGAAATGAACACTGAAGCTTTCTTT
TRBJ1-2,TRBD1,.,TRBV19,CASSGRQGDGYTF,TGTGCCAGTAGTGGCAGACAGGGGGATGGCTACACCTTC
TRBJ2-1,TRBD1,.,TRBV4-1,CASSQGTGTEQFF,TGCGCCAGCAGCCAAGGGACAGGGACTGAGCAGTTCTTC
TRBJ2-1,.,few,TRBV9,CASSVTPQHDEQFF,TGTGCCAGCAGCGTGACTCCACAACACGATGAGCAGTTCTTC
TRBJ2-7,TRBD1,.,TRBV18,CASSSSTGAPYEQYF,TGTGCCAGCTCATCGTCGACAGGGGCCCCCTACGAGCAGTACTTC
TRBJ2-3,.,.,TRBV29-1,CSAKAEGSVADTQYF,TGCAGCGCTAAGGCCGAGGGTAGCGTGGCGGATACGCAGTATTTT
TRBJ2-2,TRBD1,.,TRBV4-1,CASSLRTGTANTGELFF,TGCGCCAGCAGCCTCCGAACCGGGACAGCGAACACCGGGGAGCTGTTTTTT
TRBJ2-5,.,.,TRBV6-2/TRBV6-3,CASSYSPAGTIGETQYF,TGTGCCAGCAGTTACTCTCCAGCGGGCACCATTGGAGAGACCCAGTACTTC
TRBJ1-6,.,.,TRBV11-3,CASSLEGDSPLHF,TGTGCCAGCAGCTTAGAGGGAGATTCACCCCTCCACTTT
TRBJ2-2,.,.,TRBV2,CASKEFANTGELFF,TGTGCCAGCAAGGAGTTCGCGAACACCGGGGAGCTGTTTTTT
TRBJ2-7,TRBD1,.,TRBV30,CAWSVPGQRTYEQYF,TGTGCCTGGAGTGTACCGGGACAGCGAACCTACGAGCAGTACTTC
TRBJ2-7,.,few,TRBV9,CASSILDSSYEQYF,TGTGCCAGCAGCATATTGGACTCCTCCTACGAGCAGTACTTC
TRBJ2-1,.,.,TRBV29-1,CSVEAASVLKGFYNEQFF,TGCAGCGTTGAAGCGGCTAGCGTACTAAAGGGGTTCTACAATGAGCAGTTCTTC
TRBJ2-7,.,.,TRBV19,CASSISRGRAFYEQYF,TGTGCCAGTAGTATAAGCAGGGGCCGAGCGTTTTACGAGCAGTACTTC
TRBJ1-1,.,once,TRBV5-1,CASSPGMGGASGTEAFF,TGCGCCAGCAGCCCTGGGATGGGGGGGGCGAGCGGTACTGAAGCTTTCTTT
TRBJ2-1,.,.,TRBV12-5,CASGQPADSYNEQFF,TGTGCTAGTGGTCAACCAGCGGATTCCTACAATGAGCAGTTCTTC
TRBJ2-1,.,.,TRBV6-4,CASSDGAAGFNEQFF,TGTGCCAGCAGTGACGGGGCAGCTGGCTTCAATGAGCAGTTCTTC
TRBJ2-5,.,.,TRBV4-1,CASGLTGLQETQYF,TGCGCCAGCGGTTTAACAGGGCTCCAAGAGACCCAGTACTTC
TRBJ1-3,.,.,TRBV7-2,CASSLLGVGSGNTIYF,TGTGCCAGCAGCCTCCTCGGGGTTGGCTCTGGAAACACCATATATTTT